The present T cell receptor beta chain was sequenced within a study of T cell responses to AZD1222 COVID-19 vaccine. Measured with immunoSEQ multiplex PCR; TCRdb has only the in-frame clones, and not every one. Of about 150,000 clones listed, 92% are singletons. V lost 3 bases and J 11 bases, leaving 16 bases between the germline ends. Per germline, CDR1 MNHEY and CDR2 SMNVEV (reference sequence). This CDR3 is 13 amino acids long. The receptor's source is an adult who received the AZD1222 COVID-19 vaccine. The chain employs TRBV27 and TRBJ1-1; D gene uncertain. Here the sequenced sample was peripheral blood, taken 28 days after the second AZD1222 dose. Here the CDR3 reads CASSLGGLGPAFF. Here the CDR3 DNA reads TGTGCCAGCAGTTTGGGCGGCCTTGGTCCCGCTTTCTTT.